These 32 T cell receptor beta chains were all obtained from the same sample, sequenced in a study of beta chain features in type 1 diabetes. The study, taken as a whole, reports: All four CD4+ subsets from Type 1 diabetes patients carried moderately but significantly shorter TCRB CDR3s.

Antigens of these TCRs are unknown. Expressed TCRB transcripts were sequenced, since all the RNA that had been isolated was reverse transcribed. The assay was immunoSEQ multiplex PCR, and TCRdb's table has in-frame clones only and misses some. The table lists more than 95,000 clones, approximately 30% of them singletons. The sequencing input was central memory CD4+ T cells from blood. All receptors derive from a woman aged 18-29 years with type 1 diabetes.

This chain uses TRBV6-1 with TRBJ2-1; 9 positions match TRBD2. The CDR3 has 13 residues. The ends lost 6 bases at V and 9 bases at J; junction bases unmatched: 6. Germline V CDR1 and CDR2: MNHNS, SASEGT. The DNA of the CDR3 is TGTGCCAGCAGGGGGACTAGCAGGTTTGAGCAGTTCTTC. It yields the protein CASRGTSRFEQFF.

This clone was seen more than once but under ten times. One end of the junction varies from germline; a read error may be responsible. This chain links TRBV11-2 with TRBJ2-5; 8 bases fit TRBD2. There are 15 residues in the CDR3. CDR1 SGHAT and CDR2 FQNNGV come from the germline V gene. CDR3 sequence (DNA): TGTGCCAGCAGGTTAGCCCGGACTAGCCCGGAGACCCAGTACTTC. It is translated as CASRLARTSPETQYF.

The chain employs TRBV10-3 and TRBJ2-3, with 8 bases matching TRBD1. The CDR3 extends over 14 amino acids. J was trimmed by 2 bases and V by 6 bases; bases with no gene match: 4. Germline lookup yields CDR1 ENHRY and CDR2 SYGVKD. The CDR3 protein is CAISRDRNTDTQYF. CDR3 nucleotide sequence: TGTGCCATCAGCCGGGACAGGAACACAGATACGCAGTATTTT.

The V and J genes are TRBV9 and TRBJ2-7, with D tentatively TRBD2 (6 bases). This CDR3 spans 17 amino acids. The germline V gene encodes CDR1 SGDLS and CDR2 YYNGEE. Trimming shortened V by 0 bases and J by 2 bases, and 18 bases separated the two germline ends. The CDR3 loop is CASSVGGVGSGAYEQYF. In DNA, the CDR3 is TGTGCCAGCAGCGTAGGCGGGGTCGGTAGCGGTGCCTACGAGCAGTACTTC. Based on the CDR3 plus reference TRBV9 and TRBJ2-7, the full variable domain is DSGVTQTPKHLITATGQRVTLRCSPRSGDLSVYWYQQSLDQGLQFLIQYYNGEERAKGNILERFSAQQFPDLHSELNLSSLELGDSALYFCASSVGGVGSGAYEQYFGPGTRLTVT.

The chain combines TRBV5-1 with TRBJ2-1; maybe TRBD1 (7 bases). CDR3 length: 15 residues. CDR1 is SGHRS, CDR2 YFSETQ, per germline. V lost 0 bases and J 7 bases, leaving 14 bases between the germline ends. The CDR3 DNA is TGCGCCAGCAGCTTGGCGAGGGCAGGGGGGAATGAGCAGTTCTTC. This sequence encodes CASSLARAGGNEQFF.

The sample holds a few counts of this clone. V and J are TRBV6-5 and TRBJ2-1; D perhaps matches TRBD2 (7 bases). This CDR3 region has 14 residues. Trimming took off 7 bases at V and 8 bases at J, with 18 bases between the two ends. Germline assignment: CDR1 MNHEY and CDR2 SVGAGI. CDR3 sequence: CASTPGQGRDEQFF. In nucleotides, the CDR3 is TGTGCCAGCACCCCCGGGCAGGGGAGGGATGAGCAGTTCTTC.

This clone came up a few times. The CDR3 reads CAWSGGDEQYF. As DNA, the CDR3 is TGTGCCTGGAGCGGGGGGGACGAGCAGTACTTC. The chain has TRBV30 and TRBJ2-7, with 8 bases lining up with TRBD2. After removal of 3 bases from V and 5 bases from J, the junction contained 0 bases not matched to a gene. This CDR3 region has 11 residues. CDR1 is GTSNPN and CDR2 is SVGIG in the germline V gene (reference sequence).

The chain combines TRBV30 with TRBJ1-2, with 8 bases identical to TRBD1. CDR3 length: 14 amino acids. V shed 7 bases, J shed 2 bases, and the junction held 9 bases outside the gene matches. Germline CDR1 is GTSNPN and CDR2 is SVGIG (reference sequence). The CDR3 nucleotides read TGTGCCTTCACCAGACAGGGGAAGAACTATGGCTACACCTTC. Protein sequence: CAFTRQGKNYGYTF.

This clone was counted once. The chain links TRBV7-2 to TRBJ2-7; 10 nucleotides line up with TRBD1. V lost 4 bases and J lost 5; bases outside the gene matches: 5. The CDR3 length is 14 residues. From germline, CDR1 is SGHTA and CDR2 FQGNSA. CDR3 bases: TGTGCCAGCAGCTCCCGGACAGGGGGAGACGAGCAGTACTTC. As protein: CASSSRTGGDEQYF.

This clone showed up just a few times. The genes are TRBV30 and TRBJ2-7, with 10 bases that match TRBD1. V trimming: 3 bases; J trimming: 2 bases; junction bases outside the gene matches: 4. In germline, CDR1 is GTSNPN, CDR2 SVGIG (reference sequence). The CDR3 sequence is 14 residues long. The CDR3 region has the DNA TGTGCCTGGAGCCAGGGACAGGGGACCTACGAGCAGTACTTC. Its translation: CAWSQGQGTYEQYF.

The chain has TRBV18 and TRBJ2-5, with a possible D match to TRBD1 (5 bases). The CDR3 is made up of 13 amino acids. Trimming took off 3 bases at V and 1 base at J, with 6 bases between the two ends. Germline CDR1 and CDR2: KGHSH and LQKENI. Here the CDR3 reads CASSPQGQETQYF. CDR3 DNA sequence: TGTGCCAGCTCACCCCAGGGCCAAGAGACCCAGTACTTC.

The chain recombines TRBV11-3 with TRBJ2-5; possible D gene TRBD1, 6 bases. The CDR3 loop spans 13 amino acids. V was cut by 6 bases and J by 5 bases, with 13 bases left in between. Per the germline V gene, CDR1 is SGHNT and CDR2 is YENEEA. CDR3 region: CASRHRRGETQYF. The DNA of the CDR3 is TGTGCCAGCAGACATCGCAGGGGTGAGACCCAGTACTTC. Looking up the rest from reference TRBV11-3 and TRBJ2-5 gives the full variable domain: EAGVVQSPRYKIIEKKQPVAFWCNPISGHNTLYWYLQNLGQGPELLIRYENEEAVDDSQLPKDRFSAERLKGVDSTLKIQPAELGDSAVYLCASRHRRGETQYFGPGTRLLVL.

In its sample, this clone was seen a few times. The chain has TRBV25-1 and TRBJ2-7; D unresolved. Germline lookup yields CDR1 MGHDK and CDR2 SYGVNS. Trimming stripped 6 bases from V and 0 bases from J, with 9 bases between. CDR3 size: 13 residues. The DNA of the CDR3 is TGTGCCAGCAGGAGTGACACCTCCTACGAGCAGTACTTC. This codes for CASRSDTSYEQYF.

This clone was seen only a few times. The chain has TRBV7-2 and TRBJ2-3; TRBD2 matches 7 bases. Germline CDR1 reads SGHTA; CDR2 reads FQGNSA. The ends lost 3 bases at V and 2 bases at J; junction bases unmatched: 2. The CDR3 runs to 14 residues. The CDR3 sequence is CASSLQRDTDTQYF. CDR3 bases: TGTGCCAGCAGCTTGCAGCGGGACACAGATACGCAGTATTTT.

The chain links TRBV5-4 to TRBJ2-3; the match to TRBD2 covers 9 bases. Germline V gene lookup returns CDR1 SGHNT and CDR2 YYREEE (reference sequence). V lost 2 bases and J lost 2; bases outside the gene matches: 6. This CDR3 contains 16 residues. CDR3 coding DNA: TGTGCCAGCAGCTTAAAGCTAGCGGGATACACAGATACGCAGTATTTT. Translation: CASSLKLAGYTDTQYF.

This rearrangement joins TRBV10-3 to TRBJ2-3, with 14 nucleotides matching TRBD2. The germline CDR1 and CDR2 sequences are ENHRY and SYGVKD. The CDR3 extends over 17 amino acids. V gave up 0 bases and J gave up 6 bases; unmatched junction bases: 5. The CDR3 reads CAISESGLAGVSDTQYF. CDR3 DNA: TGTGCCATCAGTGAGTCGGGACTAGCGGGAGTTTCGGATACGCAGTATTTT.

The V gene is TRBV4-2, the J gene TRBJ1-4; 11 nucleotides agree with TRBD1. With V trimmed by 3 bases and J by 8 bases, 8 bases remained unmatched. CDR1 LGHNA and CDR2 YNFKEQ come from the germline V gene. The CDR3 length is 16 residues. The chain's CDR3 is CASSHPAGTGGEKLFF. Written as DNA, the CDR3 is TGTGCCAGCAGCCATCCCGCTGGGACAGGGGGGGAAAAACTGTTTTTT.

This clone was picked up a small number of times. V and J are TRBV5-4 and TRBJ2-7; possible D gene TRBD2, 6 bases. The CDR3 runs 18 residues. Looked up from germline, CDR1 is SGHNT and CDR2 is YYREEE (reference sequence). The V and J ends lost 0 bases and 3 bases respectively, with 22 bases between them. CDR3 DNA: TGTGCCAGCAGCTTGGCCTCATCGGGGGTTTCAAGAGGCTACGAGCAGTACGTC. Its translation: CASSLASSGVSRGYEQYV.

This clone was detected only a few times. The chain combines TRBV6-5 with TRBJ1-2; 9 bases are a match to TRBD1. After removal of 10 bases from V and 2 bases from J, the junction contained 8 bases not matched to a gene. The CDR3 extends over 14 amino acids. In germline, CDR1 is MNHEY, CDR2 SVGAGI. This CDR3 is CATTAQGANYGYTF. Here the CDR3 DNA reads TGTGCCACCACAGCACAGGGGGCGAACTATGGCTACACCTTC.

This clone was counted between two and nine times. This chain uses TRBV2 with TRBJ2-2; D perhaps matches TRBD2 (6 bases). Germline-derived CDR1 and CDR2 are SNHLY and FYNNEI. V shed 5 bases and J shed 5 bases, with 15 bases lying between them. CDR3 size: 15 residues. The CDR3 DNA sequence: TGTGCCAGCAGTATTGGACTCGCGGGAACCGGGGAGCTGTTTTTT. Translation: CASSIGLAGTGELFF.

The V gene is TRBV19, the J gene TRBJ1-1; D gene unclear. The CDR3 loop spans 13 amino acids. Germline CDR1 is LNHDA and CDR2 is SQIVND (reference sequence). The ends were cut back, 6 bases at V and 5 bases at J, with 13 bases in the middle. CDR3 in amino acids: CASRGGEWTEAFF. DNA for the CDR3: TGTGCCAGTAGGGGCGGGGAATGGACTGAAGCTTTCTTT.

This clone was picked up a small number of times. Here the CDR3 DNA reads TGTGCTAGTGCCCCAGGAGGGACTAGCGGGAGAGGATTGGGTGAGCAGTTCTTC. As protein: CASAPGGTSGRGLGEQFF. The V and J genes are TRBV12-5 and TRBJ2-1, with TRBD2 matching over 14 bases. This CDR3 has 18 residues. The J segment lost 9 bases and the V segment lost 7 bases, leaving 17 bases of the junction unmatched. Germline V gives CDR1 LGHNT, CDR2 FRNRAP.

The chain recombines TRBV7-9 with TRBJ2-2; 8 bases are a match to TRBD2. The trim removed 5 bases at V and 7 bases at J, leaving 15 bases unmatched. This CDR3 has 17 amino acids. Germline-derived CDR1 and CDR2 are SEHNR and FQNEAQ (reference sequence). The CDR3 nucleotides read TGTGCCAGCAGCCCAGAAGCGGGAGCAGGCAGGAGCGGGGAGCTGTTTTTT. It is translated as CASSPEAGAGRSGELFF.

This clone was detected only a few times. This chain links TRBV14 with TRBJ2-5; 12 nucleotides line up with TRBD2. V lost 2 bases to trimming and J lost 4 bases; unmatched junction nucleotides: 2. CDR3 length: 15 amino acids. CDR1 is SGHDN and CDR2 is FVKESK in the germline V gene. The CDR3 DNA is TGTGCCAGCAGCCAATGGACTAGCGGGATAGAGACCCAGTACTTC. This gives the protein CASSQWTSGIETQYF. The entire variable domain, with the rest obtained from reference TRBV14 and TRBJ2-5, is as follows: EAGVTQFPSHSVIEKGQTVTLRCDPISGHDNLYWYRRVMGKEIKFLLHFVKESKQDESGMPNNRFLAERTGGTYSTLKVQPAELEDSGVYFCASSQWTSGIETQYFGPGTRLLVL.

V usage is TRBV5-4 and J usage is TRBJ2-5, with TRBD2 matching over 10 bases. V was pared by 2 bases and J by 9 bases, with 7 bases of the junction left unmatched. This CDR3 spans 14 amino acids. Per germline, CDR1 SGHNT and CDR2 YYREEE (reference sequence). The CDR3 loop is CASSLAGGRNAQYF. CDR3 in DNA: TGTGCCAGCAGCTTAGCGGGAGGGCGGAATGCCCAGTACTTC.

The chain recombines TRBV6-1 with TRBJ2-2; 9 bases are a match to TRBD2. Germline CDR1 reads MNHNS; CDR2 reads SASEGT. The CDR3 length is 18 residues. Germline trimming cut 2 bases from V and 1 base from J; bases unmatched to any gene: 8. The CDR3 DNA is TGTGCCAGCAGTGAATATTACGGGACTAGCCAGAACACCGGGGAGCTGTTTTTT. This codes for CASSEYYGTSQNTGELFF.

CDR3 loop: CASKDRRREKLFF. Here the CDR3 DNA reads TGTGCCAGTAAGGACAGGCGTCGTGAAAAACTGTTTTTT. This chain links TRBV19 with TRBJ1-4; 7 bases are shared with TRBD1. Per germline, CDR1 LNHDA and CDR2 SQIVND (reference sequence). The CDR3 is made up of 13 amino acids. V shed 7 bases and J 7 bases; nucleotides not matched to a gene: 6.

This clone came up once. The chain has TRBV29-1 and TRBJ2-1; D is perhaps TRBD2 (6 bases). Germline V gene sequence: CDR1 SQVTM, CDR2 ANQGSEA. V lost 4 bases, J lost 8 bases, and 24 bases lay in between. The CDR3 runs 16 residues. CDR3 protein: CSVARLVGPLGDEQFF. CDR3 DNA: TGCAGCGTTGCCCGACTAGTGGGACCCTTGGGGGATGAGCAGTTCTTC.

The V gene is TRBV29-1, the J gene TRBJ1-4; D unresolved. The CDR3 has 13 residues. V lost 7 bases to trimming and J lost 7 bases, with 16 bases between them. CDR1 and CDR2 (germline): SQVTM, ANQGSEA. The CDR3 is CSAQQSGGEKLFF. The DNA for the CDR3 is TGCAGCGCGCAACAGTCAGGAGGTGAAAAACTGTTTTTT.

This clone was detected a few times. The rearrangement links TRBV7-2 to TRBJ2-1; 8 bases align to TRBD2. Germline trimming cut 8 bases from V and 3 bases from J; bases unmatched to any gene: 15. Germline CDR1 is SGHTA and CDR2 is FQGNSA. This CDR3 region has 17 residues. CDR3 loop: CASQNRLSGGGYNEQFF. The CDR3 DNA reads TGTGCCAGCCAGAACAGATTGAGCGGGGGTGGCTACAATGAGCAGTTCTTC.

The V gene is TRBV4-3, the J gene TRBJ2-1; 10 positions agree with TRBD1. The CDR3 spans 18 residues. Germline V gives CDR1 LGHNA, CDR2 YSLEER. V lost 4 bases, J lost 1 base, and 10 bases stayed unmatched. CDR3 in DNA: TGCGCCAGCAGCCTTGGGCCCAGGGGACAGGGGTCCTACAATGAGCAGTTCTTC. This encodes CASSLGPRGQGSYNEQFF.

The J gene is TRBJ2-5, the V gene TRBV19; no clear D gene. The V end lost 4 bases, the J end lost 4 bases, and 13 bases lay between the germline ends. This CDR3 comprises 14 residues. Per the germline V gene, CDR1 is LNHDA and CDR2 is SQIVND (reference sequence). The CDR3 is CASSNQPTGETQYF. CDR3 coding DNA: TGTGCCAGTAGTAACCAACCCACGGGAGAGACCCAGTACTTC. Together with reference TRBV19 and TRBJ2-5, the CDR3 gives the full variable domain: DGGITQSPKYLFRKEGQNVTLSCEQNLNHDAMYWYRQDPGQGLRLIYYSQIVNDFQKGDIAEGYSVSREKKESFPLTVTSAQKNPTAFYLCASSNQPTGETQYFGPGTRLLVL.